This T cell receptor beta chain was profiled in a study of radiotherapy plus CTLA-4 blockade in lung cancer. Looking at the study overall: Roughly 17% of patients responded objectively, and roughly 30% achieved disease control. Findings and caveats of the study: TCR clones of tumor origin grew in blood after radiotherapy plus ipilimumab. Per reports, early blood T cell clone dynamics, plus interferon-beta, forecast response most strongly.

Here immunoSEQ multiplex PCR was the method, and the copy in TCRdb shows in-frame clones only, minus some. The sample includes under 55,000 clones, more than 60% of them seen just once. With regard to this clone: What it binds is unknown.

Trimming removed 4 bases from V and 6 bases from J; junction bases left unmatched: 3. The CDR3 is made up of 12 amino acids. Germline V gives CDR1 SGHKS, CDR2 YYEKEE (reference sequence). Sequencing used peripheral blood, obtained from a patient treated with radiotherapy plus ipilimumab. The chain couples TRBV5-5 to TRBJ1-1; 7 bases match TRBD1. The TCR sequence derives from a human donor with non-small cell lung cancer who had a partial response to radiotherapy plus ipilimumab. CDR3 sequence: CASSIGTAEAFF. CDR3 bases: TGTGCCAGCAGCATAGGGACAGCTGAAGCTTTCTTT.